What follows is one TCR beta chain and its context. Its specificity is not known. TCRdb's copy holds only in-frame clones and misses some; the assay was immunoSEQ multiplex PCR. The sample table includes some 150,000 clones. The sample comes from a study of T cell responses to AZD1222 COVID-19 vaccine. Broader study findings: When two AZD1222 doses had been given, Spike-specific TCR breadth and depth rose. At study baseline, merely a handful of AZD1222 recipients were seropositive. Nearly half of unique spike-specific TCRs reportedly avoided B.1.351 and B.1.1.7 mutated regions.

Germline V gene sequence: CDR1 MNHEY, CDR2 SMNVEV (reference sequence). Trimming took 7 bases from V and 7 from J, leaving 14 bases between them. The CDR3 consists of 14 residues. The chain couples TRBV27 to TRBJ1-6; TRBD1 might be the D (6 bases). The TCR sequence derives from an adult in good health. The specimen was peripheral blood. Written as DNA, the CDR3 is TGTGCCAGCACCCCGGGACAAACAAATTCACCCCTCCACTTT. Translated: CASTPGQTNSPLHF.